This T cell receptor (beta chain) was captured by sequencing in a study of cytomegalovirus exposure and HLA in healthy donors listed by TCRdb under 2017. About the investigation overall: An earlier analysis of 550 to 700 of the donors reported approximately 290 Gb of sequence data and 100 million to 130 million unique TCR beta sequences from 150 million to 200 million T cells. A few DR-DQ haplotypes were handled as single units for association and clustering because linkage in the cohort was strong. HLA typing included class I and class II loci at four-digit resolution. The study profiled the T cell repertoires of about 640 subjects by immunosequencing and related them to cytomegalovirus serostatus. Around 330 gigabases of sequencing data and roughly 81 million unique TCR sequences made up an early release that covered approximately 620 HLA-typed donors. On average, roughly 250,000 unique TCR beta nucleotide sequences were sequenced per donor among a few hundred genotyped donors of the cohort, with around 19% of those sequences being non-productive. Donor age, sex, ethnicity and CMV serostatus were collected together with the repertoire data. A later analysis re-examined previously published TCR beta repertoires from roughly 720 donors and added high-resolution HLA genotyping to investigate patterns of TCR occurrence. Typing coverage differed by locus: A, B, C, DRB1 and DQB1 were typed in about 620-630 donors, DQA1 in about 550, DPA1 in some 600, and DPB1 in around 440. In a later genetic analysis, genome-wide SNP genotypes for about three fifths of the roughly 670 donors were used, and that subset was treated as a discovery cohort. High-throughput TCR immunosequencing, statistical association of individual TCRs with disease status, and machine learning were combined to predict cytomegalovirus infection status. Besides the first cohort of around 670 subjects, a separate validation cohort made up of 120 different subjects was used. The study was designed to test whether signatures of past pathogen exposure could be identified by cataloging public T cell receptors. An earlier analysis of 587 of the donors used high-throughput TCR beta sequencing to judge whether each TCR beta V gene segment behaved as functional or pseudogenic. Every repertoire in the discovery cohort had been generated on one and the same sequencing platform. Of the 300 to 450 genotyped donors, over 80% were placed in the genetic ancestry cluster associated with self-reported Caucasian donors. Rather than using new phenotypic data, the later analysis identified candidate immune exposures from TCR beta sequences and from how often those sequences occurred across donors. Points the paper makes about the study in general: Most TCR sequences were seen in very few donors, while some public TCRs were found in many individuals. When HLA alleles, especially DR and DQ, strongly co-occurred, attributing TCR associations to individual alleles was difficult. Because counts were too low, 15 to 20 rarely observed V segments, including chromosome 9 orphons, were left out of the earlier analysis of 587 of the donors. The presence/absence analyses assumed that sequencing depth was roughly uniform across donors, and that assumption may not be true. Compared with equally common non-associated chains, HLA-associated TCR beta chains in a later analysis were more clonally expanded and had lower generation probabilities. At a false discovery rate of 0.05, a later analysis linked some 18,000 TCR beta sequences to specific HLA alleles. In both the original and validation cohorts, the classifier was reported to diagnose cytomegalovirus status with high specificity and sensitivity. A few of the identified cytomegalovirus-associated TCR beta chains were confirmed in vitro to be specific for cytomegalovirus antigens. A further reported finding was that TCR beta sequences accurately predicted the HLA-A and HLA-B alleles for most subjects in the first cohort. In a later genetic analysis, a missense DCLRE1C variant was associated with V-gene and J-gene trimming of TCR beta chains, and the association was replicated in an independent cohort. For the cohort, immune exposure information was limited to CMV serostatus. Compared with the 666-donor mean, donors in an Asian-associated ancestry cluster had fewer N-insertions in productive TCRs, according to a later genetic analysis. According to the authors, the approach could potentially be generalized to other disease states and immunological phenotypes. In a later analysis, TCR association rates were found to vary across HLA loci, with the most associated TCRs seen for DRB1 alleles and the fewest for HLA-C alleles. A total of 164 TCR beta chains were listed by the study as associated with cytomegalovirus. A cluster of highly shared sequence variants was judged likely to represent a technical artifact of the sequencing pipeline. In this cohort, only TCR beta chains were sequenced, and detectable features were limited by the absence of alpha or paired-chain data. Most CMV-associated TCR beta chains appeared to be HLA-restricted in a later analysis, and the HLA associations seemed to be driven largely by CMV exposure. Linkage disequilibrium might explain the correlated functional status among segregating V segments, but an unknown experimental factor could not be excluded. Because HLA typing was missing for some donors at each locus, association tests included only the typed subset. According to a later analysis, parvovirus B19, influenza, CMV and Epstein-Barr virus appeared linked to several top co-occurrence clusters. Broadly in line with IMGT annotations, most TCR beta V segments showed up in productive rearrangements about 87% or about 30% of the time in an earlier analysis of approximately 600 of the donors. Some IMGT-functional V segments, including TRBV6-2 and TRBV6-3, could not be distinguished by the 87-base-pair reads and were therefore excluded.

A note on this clone: The antigen it binds to is not known. No qualities accompany the bases; no much larger clone lies one base away.

Library generation was performed with the immunoSEQ multiplex PCR assay. For the multiplex PCR, a mixture combining 60 forward primers for TCR Vbeta segments and 13 reverse primers for TCR Jbeta segments was used. A multiplex PCR assay on genomic DNA amplified the CDR3 region of rearranged TCR beta genes. On the Illumina HiSeq System, the amplified TCR beta libraries were sequenced as 87-base-pair reads. For the original study's pipeline: A later analysis tallied 75 million to 95 million unique TCR beta chains across the 640 or so repertoires, and roughly 11 million of those chains were shared by two or more donors. Raw reads were error-corrected and collapsed into unique sequences by a nearest-neighbor algorithm in which closely related sequences were merged to remove PCR and sequencing errors. Alignment of CDR3 sequences to IMGT reference sequences was used to assign V, D and J gene segments. Each retained sequence needed at least a six-nucleotide match to both a V gene segment and a J gene segment. A rearrangement counted as productive if the CDR3 had no stop codons and remained in frame with V and J, and every other rearrangement counted as non-productive. Following IMGT convention, CDR3 was defined as the stretch from the second conserved V-encoded cysteine to the conserved J-encoded phenylalanine. In an earlier analysis of around 640 of the donors, sequences lacking an unambiguous match to a single V gene segment were excluded. In an earlier analysis of about 590 of the donors, a V segment was called functional when productive rearrangements were above 56.7%, and segregating when the standard deviation between donors exceeded 5%. A statistical classification framework was built for diagnosing cytomegalovirus status from the catalog of TCR beta chain sequences. In a later analysis, V and J genes were assigned by comparing TCR nucleotide sequences against IMGT/GENE-DB human TR gene sequences. In a later analysis, CDR3 sequences and most-parsimonious VDJ recombination scenarios were assigned using the TCRdist pipeline. A later analysis defined each TCR beta chain by its CDR3 amino acid sequence plus V-gene family, and excluded reads lacking a unique V-gene family. In a later analysis, fewer than 650 highly shared, low-generation-probability nucleotide sequences were removed to address suspected cross-contamination and a sequencing artifact. In a later analysis, a clonal expansion index was calculated for each public chain from normalized within-repertoire ranks of inferred template counts. In a later analysis, generation probabilities were computed using a VDJ recombination model fitted to out-of-frame rearrangements, and the results were checked against IGoR. In a later analysis, hypergeometric tests were used to score TCR-TCR, TCR-HLA and TCR-CMV co-occurrence, with a repertoire-size bias correction applied to TCR pairs. In a later analysis, false discovery rates were estimated by permuting HLA or CMV assignments 20 times. In a later analysis, co-occurring TCRs were grouped using DBSCAN, with TCRdist sequence similarity added in when clustering inside HLA-allele-positive subsets. Repertoires with fewer than 30,000 or more than 120,000 public chains, plus five repertoires with anomalous nucleotide sharing, were excluded from co-occurrence clustering. Drawn from immuneACCESS, this table holds only the in-frame rearrangements with V and J called that TCRdb kept. Clones are partly lost; checked studies trace under half to an unresolved V gene and leave the rest unexplained. The V and J calls and the clone size are those of that table, but D and trimming were determined from the DNA. This sample holds roughly 80,000 clones; around three quarters were observed only once. The top ten hold approximately 1% of the sample.

The CDR3 has 16 amino acids, counting the end cysteine and phenylalanine. The DNA shown is the 48-base CDR3, in frame from base 1. V is reduced by 0 bases and J by 0 bases, leaving a spacing of 8 bases between them. For CDR1 and CDR2, the germline V gene lists LGHNA and YSLEER. The cohort was made up of 666 healthy bone marrow donors. At the time of sampling, every cohort member was nominally healthy, though immune exposures that went unrecorded were likely present. The donor tested CMV seronegative, placing the donor among the 352 seronegative members of the cohort. A peripheral blood sample was provided by each donor, and peripheral blood mononuclear cells were used for TCR beta sequencing. Genomic DNA was extracted from the blood cell samples with the Qiagen DNeasy Blood Extraction Kit.

Sequenced sample: PBMCs. The chain is assembled from TRBV4-3 and TRBJ2-2, with no D gene named confidently. This receptor was identified in a male donor in good health and CMV-seronegative. The CDR3 loop reads CASSQDLGANTGELFF. The DNA sequence is TGCGCCAGCAGCCAAGATCTGGGCGCGAACACCGGGGAGCTGTTTTTT.